This T cell receptor beta chain was sequenced for a study of shared clonotypes between healthy human individuals. In the study overall: Donors, aged 18 to 49, were a couple of women and three men.

Germline V CDR1 and CDR2: MGHDK, SYGVNS. The CDR3 is 13 amino acids. The germline V and J ends were trimmed by 3 bases and 1 base, with 6 bases remaining between them. The study enrolled healthy HIV-negative adults without recent acute infections or vaccinations as donors. The method was immunoSEQ multiplex PCR; TCRdb's version includes in-frame clones alone and lacks a portion of them. The table shows about 1.5 million clones, with 95% to 97% occurring only once. The chain couples TRBV25-1 to TRBJ1-1; D is unclear. Sequencing used naive CD4+ T cells sorted from blood. The sample's subset: CD45RA+ positively selected. The clonotype was recovered from a man aged 25 to 40 in good health. The CDR3 coding sequence is TGTGCCAGCAGTGATCGGAGGAACACTGAAGCTTTCTTT. Translated, it gives CASSDRRNTEAFF.